This TCR beta chain was identified in a study of blood T cell repertoires in COVID-19. This CDR3 comprises 14 residues. Germline assignment: CDR1 MNHNY and CDR2 SVGAGI (reference sequence). J gave up 6 bases and V 7 bases, and 8 bases lay outside the gene matches. Profiled with immunoSEQ multiplex PCR; TCRdb holds only in-frame clones, not every one. The sample lists roughly 90,000 clones; 75% to 90% were seen once. This sequence originates from a woman of 80 years or more with active or convalescent COVID-19. J is TRBJ2-2 and V is TRBV6-6, with 7 bases lining up with TRBD1. The sequencing sample was made of peripheral blood. The chain's CDR3 is CASIPGGESGELFF. CDR3 in DNA: TGTGCCAGCATACCAGGGGGAGAATCCGGGGAGCTGTTTTTT.